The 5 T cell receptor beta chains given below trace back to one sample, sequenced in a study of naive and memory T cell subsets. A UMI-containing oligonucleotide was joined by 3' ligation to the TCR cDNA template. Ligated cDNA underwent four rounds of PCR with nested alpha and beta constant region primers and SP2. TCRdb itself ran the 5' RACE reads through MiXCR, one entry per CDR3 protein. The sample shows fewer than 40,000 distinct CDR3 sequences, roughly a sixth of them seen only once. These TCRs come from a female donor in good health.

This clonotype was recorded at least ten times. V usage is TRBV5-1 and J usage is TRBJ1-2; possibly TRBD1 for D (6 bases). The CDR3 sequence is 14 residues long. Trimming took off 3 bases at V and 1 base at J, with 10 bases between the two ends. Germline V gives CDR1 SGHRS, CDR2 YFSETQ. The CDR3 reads CASSSGQLNYGYTF. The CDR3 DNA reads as TGCGCCAGCAGCTCCGGACAGCTTAACTATGGCTACACCTTC.

In DNA form, the CDR3 reads TGTGCCAGCAGCTCACGCGGGGAGCTGTTTTTT. This encodes CASSSRGELFF. This chain uses TRBV12-3 or TRBV12-4 with TRBJ2-2; D is unresolved. V shed 6 bases and J shed 7 bases, with 6 bases lying between them. The CDR3 consists of 11 residues.

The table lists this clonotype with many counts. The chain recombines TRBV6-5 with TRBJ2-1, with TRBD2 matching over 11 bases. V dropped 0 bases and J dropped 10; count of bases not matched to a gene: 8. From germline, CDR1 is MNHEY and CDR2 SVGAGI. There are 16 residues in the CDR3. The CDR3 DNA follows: TGTGCCAGCAGTTACTCGAGTAGCGGGGGGGCGAGGGAGCAGTTCTTC. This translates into CASSYSSSGGAREQFF.

CDR3 in DNA: TGTGCCAGCAGCTCCCGCGGGGGGACTAGCCAGACCTACGAGCAGTACTTC. The encoded protein is CASSSRGGTSQTYEQYF. V usage is TRBV7-9 and J usage is TRBJ2-7; 9 nucleotides match TRBD2. CDR3 length: 17 residues. The V segment lost 4 bases and the J segment 2 bases; nucleotides outside the gene matches: 12. Germline assignment: CDR1 SEHNR and CDR2 FQNEAQ (reference sequence).

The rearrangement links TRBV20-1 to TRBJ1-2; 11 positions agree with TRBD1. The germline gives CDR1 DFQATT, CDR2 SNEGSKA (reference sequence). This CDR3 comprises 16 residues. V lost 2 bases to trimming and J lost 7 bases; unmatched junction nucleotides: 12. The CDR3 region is CSARTGTGGQRAGYTF. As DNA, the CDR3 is TGCAGTGCTAGAACCGGGACAGGGGGACAAAGGGCTGGCTACACCTTC.